This TCR beta chain was recorded in a study of T cell repertoires in cytomegalovirus infection. Study at large: Public TCR beta signature analysis indicated the presence of both CMV infection and matching HLA type. Study-wide points: The cumulative frequency of public TCR beta families distinguished individuals who carried CMV together with the relevant HLA.

The CDR3 has 15 residues. With 6 bases clipped from V and 3 bases from J, the junction kept 7 bases outside the gene matches. CDR1 is LNHDA, CDR2 SQIVND, per germline (reference sequence). TCRdb ran MiXCR on the reads and lists one entry per CDR3 protein. The sample yields more than 500,000 distinct CDR3 sequences, 16% seen once. In its sample, this clonotype was seen many times. Its specificity is unknown. The V gene is TRBV19, the J gene TRBJ1-1; 10 nucleotides line up with TRBD1. Sample: CD8+ T cells from PBMCs. The receptor's source is a human donor in good health (CMV status not recorded). Some clones in this sample may be carry-over from other donors' samples. CDR3 sequence reads: CASSRDRGLYTEAFF. CDR3 DNA sequence: TGTGCCAGTAGCCGGGACAGGGGTCTTTACACTGAAGCTTTCTTT.